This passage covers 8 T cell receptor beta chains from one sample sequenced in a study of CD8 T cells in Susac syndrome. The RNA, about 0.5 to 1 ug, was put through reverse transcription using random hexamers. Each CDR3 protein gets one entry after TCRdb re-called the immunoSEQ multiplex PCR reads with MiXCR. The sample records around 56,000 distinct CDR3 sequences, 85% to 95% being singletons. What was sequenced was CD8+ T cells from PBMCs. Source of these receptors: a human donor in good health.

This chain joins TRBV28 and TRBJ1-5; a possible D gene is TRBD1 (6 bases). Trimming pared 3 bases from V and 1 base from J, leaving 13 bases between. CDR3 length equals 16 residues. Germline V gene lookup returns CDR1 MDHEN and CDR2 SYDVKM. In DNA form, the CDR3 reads TGTGCCAGCAGTTTTGGTCCACAGGGCAGCAATCAGCCCCAGCATTTT. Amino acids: CASSFGPQGSNQPQHF.

CDR3 in DNA: TGTGCCAGCAGCAATAGCGGGGACTACAATGAGCAGTTCTTC. It translates to CASSNSGDYNEQFF. The chain recombines TRBV6-2 or TRBV6-3 with TRBJ2-1, with TRBD2 identical over 8 bases. The CDR3 has 14 residues. The germline CDR1 and CDR2 sequences are MNHEY and SVGEGT. The V and J ends lost 6 bases and 3 bases, in that order; junction bases with no gene match: 4.

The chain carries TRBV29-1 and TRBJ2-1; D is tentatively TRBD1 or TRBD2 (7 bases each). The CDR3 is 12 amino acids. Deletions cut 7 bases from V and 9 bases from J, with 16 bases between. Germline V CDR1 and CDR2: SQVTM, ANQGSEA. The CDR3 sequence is CSGPGGAGEQFF. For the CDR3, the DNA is TGCAGCGGACCAGGGGGGGCGGGTGAGCAGTTCTTC.

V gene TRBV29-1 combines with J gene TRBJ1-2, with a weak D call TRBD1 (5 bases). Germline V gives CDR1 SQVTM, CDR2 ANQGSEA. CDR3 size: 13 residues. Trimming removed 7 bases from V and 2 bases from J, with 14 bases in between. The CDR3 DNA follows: TGCAGCGCAAGACAGATAACGAACTATGGCTACACCTTC. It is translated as CSARQITNYGYTF. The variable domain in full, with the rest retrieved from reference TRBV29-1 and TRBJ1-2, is SAVISQKPSRDICQRGTSLTIQCQVDSQVTMMFWYRQQPGQSLTLIATANQGSEATYESGFVIDKFPISRPNLTFSTLTVSNMSPEDSSIYLCSARQITNYGYTFGSGTRLTVV.

The CDR3 bases are TGTGCCAGCAGCTTAGACAGGGATAAAAACATTCAGTACTTC. Translation: CASSLDRDKNIQYF. The V and J genes are TRBV13 and TRBJ2-4; possibly TRBD1 for D (6 bases). V was trimmed by 1 base and J by 4 bases, leaving 8 bases between them. Germline V gene data show CDR1 as PRHDT and CDR2 as FYEKMQ (reference sequence). The CDR3 sequence is 14 residues long.

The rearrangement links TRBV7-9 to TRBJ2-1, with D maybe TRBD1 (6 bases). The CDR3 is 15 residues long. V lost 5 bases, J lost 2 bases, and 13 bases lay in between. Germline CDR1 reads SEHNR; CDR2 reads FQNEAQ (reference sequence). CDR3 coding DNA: TGTGCCAGCAGCGCAGGGGCTCGGCCCTACAATGAGCAGTTCTTC. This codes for CASSAGARPYNEQFF.

CDR3: CASSLILGAGNQPQHF. The CDR3 coding sequence is TGTGCCAGCAGTTTAATTTTGGGGGCGGGCAATCAGCCCCAGCATTTT. The chain employs TRBV28 and TRBJ1-5; D is possibly TRBD1 (6 bases). The germline CDR1 and CDR2 sequences are MDHEN and SYDVKM. The CDR3 covers 16 residues. V was shortened by 2 bases and J by 2 bases, with 13 bases between the two germline ends.

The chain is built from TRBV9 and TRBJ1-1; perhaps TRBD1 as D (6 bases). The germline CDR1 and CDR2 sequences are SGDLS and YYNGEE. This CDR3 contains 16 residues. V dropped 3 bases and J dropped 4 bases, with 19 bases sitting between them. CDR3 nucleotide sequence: TGTGCCAGCAGCGCTTCATACAGGGTAGGAGGCACTGAAGCTTTCTTT. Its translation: CASSASYRVGGTEAFF.